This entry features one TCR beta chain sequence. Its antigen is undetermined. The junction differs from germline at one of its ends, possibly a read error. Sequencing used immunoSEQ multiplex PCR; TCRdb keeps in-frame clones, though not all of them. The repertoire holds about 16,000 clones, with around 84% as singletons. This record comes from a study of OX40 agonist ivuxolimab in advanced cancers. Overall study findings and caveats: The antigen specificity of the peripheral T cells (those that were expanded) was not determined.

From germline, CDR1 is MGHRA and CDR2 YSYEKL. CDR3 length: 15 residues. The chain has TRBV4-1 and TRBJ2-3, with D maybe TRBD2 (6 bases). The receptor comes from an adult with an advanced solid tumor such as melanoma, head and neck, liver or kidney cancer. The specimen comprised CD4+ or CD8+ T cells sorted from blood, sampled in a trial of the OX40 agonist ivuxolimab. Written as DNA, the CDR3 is TGCGCCAGCAGACAAGGAGGGTTAAGCACAGATACGCAGTATTTT. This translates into CASRQGGLSTDTQYF.